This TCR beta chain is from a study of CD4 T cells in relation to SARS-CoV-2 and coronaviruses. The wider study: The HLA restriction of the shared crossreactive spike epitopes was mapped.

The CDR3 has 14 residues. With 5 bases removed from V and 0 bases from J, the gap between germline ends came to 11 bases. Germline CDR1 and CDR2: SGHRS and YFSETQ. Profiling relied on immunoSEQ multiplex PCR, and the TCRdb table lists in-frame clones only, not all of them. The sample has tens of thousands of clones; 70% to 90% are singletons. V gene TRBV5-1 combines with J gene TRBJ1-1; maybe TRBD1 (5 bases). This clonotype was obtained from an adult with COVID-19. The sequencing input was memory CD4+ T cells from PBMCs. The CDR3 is CASRQGVVNTEAFF. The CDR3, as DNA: TGCGCCAGCAGACAAGGGGTGGTGAACACTGAAGCTTTCTTT.